This TCR beta chain was sequenced during a study of T-cell reconstitution after alpha-beta-depleted transplantation in children. A TCRbeta library incorporating unique molecular identifiers was prepared. TCRdb reprocessed the PCR reads via MiXCR and lists one record per CDR3 protein. The sample has over 200,000 distinct CDR3 sequences; around 9.6% are singletons. Only a few counts were recorded for this clonotype. At one of its ends the junction is not consistent with the germline gene, which may arise from a read error. The source is a human donor who donated a stem cell graft to a child with acute lymphoblastic leukemia. This specimen was PBMCs from the stem cell graft donor, taken from the stem cell graft.

The CDR3 DNA reads as TGCAGCGCTGAAGGGGGCCGCTCCTACGAGCAGTACTTC. Its protein is CSAEGGRSYEQYF. The chain carries TRBV29-1 and TRBJ2-7; 7 bases are a match to TRBD1. Germline V lookup: CDR1 SQVTM, CDR2 ANQGSEA. CDR3 length equals 13 residues.